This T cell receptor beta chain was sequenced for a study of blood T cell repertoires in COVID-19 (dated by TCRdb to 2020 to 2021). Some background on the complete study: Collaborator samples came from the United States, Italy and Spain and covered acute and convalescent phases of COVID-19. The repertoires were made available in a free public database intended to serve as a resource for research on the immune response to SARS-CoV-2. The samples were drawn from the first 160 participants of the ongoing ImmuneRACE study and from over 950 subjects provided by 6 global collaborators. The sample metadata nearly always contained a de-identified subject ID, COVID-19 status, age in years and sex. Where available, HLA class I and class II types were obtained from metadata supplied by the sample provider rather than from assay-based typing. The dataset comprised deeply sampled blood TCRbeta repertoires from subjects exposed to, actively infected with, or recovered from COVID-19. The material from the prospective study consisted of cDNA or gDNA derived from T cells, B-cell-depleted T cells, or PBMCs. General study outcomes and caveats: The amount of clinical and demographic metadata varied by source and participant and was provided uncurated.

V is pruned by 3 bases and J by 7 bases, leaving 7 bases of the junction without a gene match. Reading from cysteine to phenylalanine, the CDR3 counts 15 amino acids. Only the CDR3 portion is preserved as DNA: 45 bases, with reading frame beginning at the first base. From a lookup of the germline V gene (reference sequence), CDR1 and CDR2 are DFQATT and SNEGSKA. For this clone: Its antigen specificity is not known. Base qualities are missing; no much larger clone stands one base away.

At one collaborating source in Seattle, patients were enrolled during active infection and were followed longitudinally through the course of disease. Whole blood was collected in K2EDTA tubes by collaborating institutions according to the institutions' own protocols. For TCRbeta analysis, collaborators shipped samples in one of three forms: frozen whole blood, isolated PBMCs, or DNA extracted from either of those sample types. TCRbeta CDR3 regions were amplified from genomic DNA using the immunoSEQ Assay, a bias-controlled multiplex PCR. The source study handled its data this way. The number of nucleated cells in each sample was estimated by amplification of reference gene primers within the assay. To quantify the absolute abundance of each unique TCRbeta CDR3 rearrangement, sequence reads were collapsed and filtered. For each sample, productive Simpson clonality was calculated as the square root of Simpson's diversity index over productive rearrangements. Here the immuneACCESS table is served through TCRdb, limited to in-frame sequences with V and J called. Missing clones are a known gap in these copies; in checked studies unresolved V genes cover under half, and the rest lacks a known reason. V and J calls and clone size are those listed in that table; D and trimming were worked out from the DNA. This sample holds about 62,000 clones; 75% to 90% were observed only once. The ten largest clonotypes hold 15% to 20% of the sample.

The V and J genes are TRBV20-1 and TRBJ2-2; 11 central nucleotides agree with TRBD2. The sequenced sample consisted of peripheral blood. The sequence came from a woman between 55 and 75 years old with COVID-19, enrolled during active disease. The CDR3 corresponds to CSASTLAGGFGELFF. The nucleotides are TGCAGTGCTAGTACCCTAGCGGGAGGTTTCGGGGAGCTGTTTTTT.